This TCR beta chain was sequenced in a study of T cells in Graves' hyperthyroidism and ophthalmopathy. Study context: Peripheral blood sampling occurred at initial diagnosis, before any treatment. Study-level findings and limits: Most clonotypes expanded in thyroid above 0.001 were likewise present in blood.

Those patients with uncontrolled infection, other autoimmune disease, pregnancy or lactation were excluded. Out of approximately 10 ml of fresh peripheral blood came the PBMCs. V shed 7 bases and J 6 bases; nucleotides not matched to a gene: 6. The CDR3 sequence is 12 residues long. Looked up from germline, CDR1 is SQVTM and CDR2 is ANQGSEA. The table lists this clonotype with many counts. Its antigen is not identified. From RNA transcripts, TCR beta CDR3 regions were amplified. First-round RT-PCR targeting the TCR CDR3 was performed with the HTBI primer set. TCRdb recomputed calls from the multiplex PCR reads with MiXCR, one row per CDR3 protein. Of hundreds of thousands of distinct CDR3 sequences listed, approximately 15% are singletons.

The clonotype comes from a man between 18 and 35 years old with Graves' ophthalmopathy. J is TRBJ2-1 and V is TRBV29-1; TRBD2 agrees at 7 bases. The source material was blood. The DNA for the CDR3 is TGCAGCGCTTGGACTAGACCCAATGAGCAGTTCTTC. Protein sequence: CSAWTRPNEQFF.